The source of this TCR beta chain is a study of identical twins. A universal primer site was added by template switching, and unique molecular identifiers were carried by the cDNA. In TCRdb, the 5' RACE reads were re-called with MiXCR into one record per CDR3 protein. The data show about 1.7 million distinct CDR3 sequences, under 35% seen once. Healthy Caucasian donors formed the entire cohort. This clonotype showed up just a few times. Antigen: not known. Germline CDR1 is MNHEY and CDR2 is SVGAGI. V lost 10 bases and J lost 6, with 15 bases in between. The CDR3 runs 12 residues. Study-level findings and limits: Out-of-frame alpha sequences common to twins were enriched for low generation probability. Recombination models fit unrelated individuals' TCR alpha sharing but underestimated twins'.

Specimen: cord blood. The receptor was derived from a newborn girl in good health. The chain links TRBV6-5 to TRBJ1-2, with no clear D. CDR3 protein: CATRTSADGYTF. Here the CDR3 DNA reads TGTGCCACGAGGACCTCGGCGGATGGCTACACCTTC.